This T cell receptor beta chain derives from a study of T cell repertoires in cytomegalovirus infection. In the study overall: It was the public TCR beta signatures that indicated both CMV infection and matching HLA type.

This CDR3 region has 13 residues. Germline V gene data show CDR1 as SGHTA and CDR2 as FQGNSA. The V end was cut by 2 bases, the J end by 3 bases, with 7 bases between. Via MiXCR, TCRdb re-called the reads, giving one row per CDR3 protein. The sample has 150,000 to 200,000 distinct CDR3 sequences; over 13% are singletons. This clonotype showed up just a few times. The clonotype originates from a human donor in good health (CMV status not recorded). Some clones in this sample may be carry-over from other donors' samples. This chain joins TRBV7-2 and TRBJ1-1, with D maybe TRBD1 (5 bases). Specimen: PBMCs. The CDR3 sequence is CASSLFRDTEAFF. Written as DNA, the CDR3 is TGTGCCAGCAGCTTATTCAGGGACACTGAAGCTTTCTTT.